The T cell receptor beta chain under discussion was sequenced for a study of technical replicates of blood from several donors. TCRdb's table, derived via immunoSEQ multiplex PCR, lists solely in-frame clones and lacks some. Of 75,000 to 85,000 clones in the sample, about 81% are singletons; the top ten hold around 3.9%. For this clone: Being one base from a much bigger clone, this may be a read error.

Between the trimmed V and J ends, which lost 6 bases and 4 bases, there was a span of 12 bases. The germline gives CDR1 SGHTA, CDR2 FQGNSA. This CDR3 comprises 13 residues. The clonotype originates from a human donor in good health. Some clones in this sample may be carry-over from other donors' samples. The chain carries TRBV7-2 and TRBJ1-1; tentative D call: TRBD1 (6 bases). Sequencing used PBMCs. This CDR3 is CTSSFRGGTEAFF. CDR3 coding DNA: TGTACCAGCAGTTTCCGAGGGGGCACTGAAGCTTTCTTT.